This note documents a single T cell receptor (beta chain) sequence. Its antigen is not identified. The study sorted every CD8+ T cell subset in triplicate at 250,000 to 300,000 cells each. Naive CD8+ T cells displayed a CD45RO-CCR7+CD27+CD95- phenotype. Germline V gene lookup returns CDR1 SEHNR and CDR2 FQNEAQ (reference sequence). The CDR3 has 13 residues. Carrying UMI labels, the TRB cDNA libraries were prepared through 5' RACE. TCRdb reprocessed the 5' RACE reads; each CDR3 protein has one entry and no DNA is given. Recorded here are 130,000 to 150,000 distinct CDR3 sequences; the top ten clones represent about 0.27%. The data were obtained in a study of CXCR3-negative and CXCR3-positive naive CD8 T cells. Findings and caveats of the study: Against CXCR3-negative naive cells, CXCR3-positive naive cells showed more hydrophobic TRB CDR3s. Diversity in memory CD8+ cells fell much lower than the comparably high levels seen in both naive subsets.

The TCR was taken from a human donor in good health. Some clones in this sample may be carry-over from other donors' samples. The chain employs TRBV7-9 and TRBJ1-1; TCRdb indicates TRBD1, and absent DNA this call remains unverified. Sequencing was carried out using naive CXCR3+ CD8+ T cells from blood. Documented subset: CD45RO-CCR7+CD27+CD95- naive CD8+ T cells expressing CXCR3 (TNR3+). The CDR3 is CASSLYRDTEAFF.